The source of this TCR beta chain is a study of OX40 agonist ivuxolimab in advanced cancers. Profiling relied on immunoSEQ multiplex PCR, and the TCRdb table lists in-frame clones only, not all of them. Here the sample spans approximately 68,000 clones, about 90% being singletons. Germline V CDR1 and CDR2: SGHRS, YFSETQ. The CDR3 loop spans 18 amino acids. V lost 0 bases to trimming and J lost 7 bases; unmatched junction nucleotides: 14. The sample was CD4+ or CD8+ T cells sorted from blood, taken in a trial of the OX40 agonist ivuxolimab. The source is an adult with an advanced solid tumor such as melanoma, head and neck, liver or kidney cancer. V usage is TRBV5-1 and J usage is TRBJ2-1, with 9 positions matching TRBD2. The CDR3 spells CASSLGSSGAPINNEQFF. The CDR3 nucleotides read TGCGCCAGCAGCTTGGGATCTAGCGGGGCCCCGATTAATAATGAGCAGTTCTTC.